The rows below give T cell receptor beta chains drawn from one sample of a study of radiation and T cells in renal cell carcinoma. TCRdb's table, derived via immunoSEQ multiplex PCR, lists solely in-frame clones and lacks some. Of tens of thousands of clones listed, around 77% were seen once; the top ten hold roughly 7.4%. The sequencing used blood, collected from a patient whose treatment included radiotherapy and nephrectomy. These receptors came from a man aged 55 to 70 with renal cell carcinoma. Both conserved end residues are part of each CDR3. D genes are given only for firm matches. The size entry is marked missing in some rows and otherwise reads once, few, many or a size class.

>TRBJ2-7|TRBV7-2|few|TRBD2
CASSPLAGGVYEQYF
TGTGCCAGCAGCCCTCTAGCGGGGGGTGTGTACGAGCAGTACTTC
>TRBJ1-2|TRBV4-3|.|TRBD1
CASSPGTGGANYGYTF
TGCGCCAGCAGCCCCGGGACAGGGGGAGCTAACTATGGCTACACCTTC
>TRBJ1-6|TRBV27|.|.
CASSLFQGPGSPLHF
TGTGCCAGCAGTTTATTCCAGGGTCCCGGTTCACCCCTCCACTTT
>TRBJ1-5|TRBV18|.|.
CASSPSAAKAEPQHF
TGTGCCAGCTCACCGTCGGCGGCCAAGGCCGAGCCCCAGCATTTT
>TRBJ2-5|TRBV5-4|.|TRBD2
CASSPGGAAQETQYF
TGTGCCAGCAGCCCGGGAGGGGCAGCCCAAGAGACCCAGTACTTC
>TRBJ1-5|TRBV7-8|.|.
CASSLDLWLPQHF
TGTGCCAGCAGCTTAGATCTGTGGTTGCCCCAGCATTTT
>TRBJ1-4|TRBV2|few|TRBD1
CASSKDRGNEKLFF
TGTGCCAGCAGCAAAGACAGGGGTAATGAAAAACTGTTTTTT
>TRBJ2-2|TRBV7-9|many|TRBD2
CASSLITGTSPWNTGELFF
TGTGCCAGCAGCTTAATTACCGGGACTAGCCCTTGGAACACCGGGGAGCTGTTTTTT
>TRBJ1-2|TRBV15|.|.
CATSRDMADGYTF
TGTGCCACCAGCAGAGATATGGCCGATGGCTACACCTTC
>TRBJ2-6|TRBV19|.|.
CASSIPGWAGANVLTF
TGTGCCAGTAGTATACCTGGGTGGGCTGGGGCCAACGTCCTGACTTTC
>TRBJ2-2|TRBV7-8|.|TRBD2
CASSYSGRNTGELFF
TGTGCCAGCAGCTACAGCGGGAGGAACACCGGGGAGCTGTTTTTT
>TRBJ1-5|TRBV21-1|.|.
CASSNRHPRGYSNQPQHF
TGTGCCAGCAGCAATAGACACCCTCGGGGATATAGCAATCAGCCCCAGCATTTT
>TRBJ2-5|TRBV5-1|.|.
CASSLAMQETQYF
TGCGCCAGCAGCTTGGCCATGCAAGAGACCCAGTACTTC
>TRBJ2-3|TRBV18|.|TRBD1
CASSLDRDSDTQYF
TGTGCCAGCTCCCTGGACAGGGACTCAGATACGCAGTATTTT
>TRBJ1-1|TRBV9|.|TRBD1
CASSVRQGDTEAFF
TGTGCCAGCAGCGTTCGACAGGGTGATACTGAAGCTTTCTTT
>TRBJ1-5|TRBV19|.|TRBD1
CASMETGRNQPQHF
TGTGCCAGTATGGAGACAGGGAGAAATCAGCCCCAGCATTTT
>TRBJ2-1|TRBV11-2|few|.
CASSQGGERDSFF
TGTGCCAGCAGCCAGGGGGGGGAGCGGGATTCCTTCTTC
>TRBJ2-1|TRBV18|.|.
CASSPETVSSEQFF
TGTGCCAGCTCACCAGAGACAGTCTCTTCGGAGCAGTTCTTC
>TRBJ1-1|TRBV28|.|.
CASNNPNTEAFF
TGTGCCAGCAATAATCCCAACACTGAAGCTTTCTTT
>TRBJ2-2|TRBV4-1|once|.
CASSQDPATRGGELFF
TGCGCCAGCAGCCAAGATCCAGCTACAAGGGGAGGGGAGCTGTTTTTT
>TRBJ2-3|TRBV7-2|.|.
CATRGSGASPDTQYF
TGTGCCACCCGGGGATCAGGGGCCTCGCCAGATACGCAGTATTTT
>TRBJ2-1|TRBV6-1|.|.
CASSEYRELIYNEQFF
TGTGCCAGCAGTGAATATCGGGAACTTATTTACAATGAGCAGTTCTTC
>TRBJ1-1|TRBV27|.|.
CASRALTGGAAEAFF
TGTGCCAGCAGGGCCCTTACAGGTGGGGCCGCTGAAGCTTTCTTT
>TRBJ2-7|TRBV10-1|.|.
CASSEFPDREQYF
TGCGCCAGCAGTGAGTTTCCCGACAGGGAGCAGTACTTC
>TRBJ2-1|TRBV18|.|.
CASSPRSPNEQFF
TGTGCCAGCTCACCACGTAGCCCTAATGAGCAGTTCTTC
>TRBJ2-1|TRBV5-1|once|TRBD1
CASSLGQGIYNEQFF
TGCGCCAGCAGCTTAGGACAGGGGATCTACAATGAGCAGTTCTTC
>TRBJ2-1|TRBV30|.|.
CAWSEGTYNEQFF
TGTGCCTGGAGTGAAGGCACCTACAATGAGCAGTTCTTC
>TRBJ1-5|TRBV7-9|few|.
CASSFNSNQPQHF
TGTGCCAGCAGCTTTAATAGCAATCAGCCCCAGCATTTT
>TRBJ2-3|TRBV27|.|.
CASTRLDRSSTDTQYF
TGTGCCAGCACTCGCCTAGACAGAAGTAGCACAGATACGCAGTATTTT
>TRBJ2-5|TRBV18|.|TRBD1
CASQGQDVSQTSIFETQYF
TGTGCCAGCCAGGGACAGGATGTGTCCCAAACCTCCATATTTGAGACCCAGTACTTC
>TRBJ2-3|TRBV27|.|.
CASSLKGSFGTDTQYF
TGTGCCAGCAGTTTAAAAGGGAGCTTCGGCACAGATACGCAGTATTTT
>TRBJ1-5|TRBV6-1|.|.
CASSEWPGDNQPQHF
TGTGCCAGCAGTGAGTGGCCCGGGGACAATCAGCCCCAGCATTTT
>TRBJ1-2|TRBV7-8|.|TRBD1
CASSTLQGPEPNYGYTF
TGTGCCAGCAGCACTCTACAGGGGCCGGAACCTAACTATGGCTACACCTTC
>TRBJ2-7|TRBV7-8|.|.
CASTPLRGTNSYEQYF
TGTGCCAGCACCCCCCTAAGGGGGACCAACTCCTACGAGCAGTACTTC
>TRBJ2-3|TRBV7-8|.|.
CASSLRTDTQYF
TGTGCCAGCAGCCTTAGGACAGATACGCAGTATTTT
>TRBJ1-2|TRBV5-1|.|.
CASSLVAGDPYGYTF
TGCGCCAGCAGCTTGGTTGCAGGGGACCCCTATGGCTACACCTTC
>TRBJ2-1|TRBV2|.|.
CASKGRRIYNEQFF
TGTGCCAGCAAGGGGCGGAGAATCTACAATGAGCAGTTCTTC
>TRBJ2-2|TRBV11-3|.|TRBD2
CATSPGLAGMGELFF
TGTGCCACCTCGCCGGGACTAGCGGGAATGGGGGAGCTGTTTTTT
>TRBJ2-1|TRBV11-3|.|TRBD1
CASSFLGGENEQFF
TGTGCCAGCAGCTTTTTAGGGGGCGAAAATGAGCAGTTCTTC
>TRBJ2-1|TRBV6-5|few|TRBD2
CASSYALLAGVNEQFF
TGTGCCAGCAGTTACGCCCTATTAGCGGGAGTTAATGAGCAGTTCTTC
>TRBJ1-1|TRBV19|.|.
CASSRGGALNTEAFF
TGTGCCAGTAGCAGAGGCGGGGCCTTGAACACTGAAGCTTTCTTT
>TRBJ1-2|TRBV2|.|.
CATLGGEGYGYTF
TGTGCCACCCTGGGGGGGGAAGGCTATGGCTACACCTTC
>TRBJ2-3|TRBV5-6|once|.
CASSVATDTQYF
TGTGCCAGCAGCGTAGCGACAGATACGCAGTATTTT
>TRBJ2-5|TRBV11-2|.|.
CASSLSVEQETQYF
TGTGCCAGCAGCTTATCGGTGGAACAAGAGACCCAGTACTTC